The clone carrying this T cell receptor beta chain showed up many times. Its antigen is not identified. In the authors' workflow: The study's classifier, a distant-metastasis tool for papillary thyroid cancer, was built using CDR3 differences across clinicopathological groups. MiXCR re-clonotyped the PCR reads for TCRdb. The authors' filters were not applied to this entry. The sample yields about 21,000 clones, around 18% seen once. This sample stems from a study of metastatic and nonmetastatic thyroid tumors. Study as a whole: Peripheral blood and tumor or nodule samples from malignant and benign thyroid patients were compared.

No treatment had been given to any patient before thyroid surgery. Study-level results: Reports indicated that malignant thyroid tumors showed significantly higher TCR beta diversity than benign nodules did, in blood and tumor.

Sequenced input: blood. This clonotype originated in a male donor with papillary thyroid cancer or a benign thyroid nodule (not recorded which). Some clones in this sample may be carry-over from other donors' samples.

The CDR3 reads CASSQGGGGPYNEQFF. In DNA form, the CDR3 reads TGTGCCAGCAGCCAGGGGGGCGGGGGGCCTTACAATGAGCAGTTCTTC. The chain is built from TRBV7-2 and TRBJ2-1, with D tentatively TRBD2 (8 bases). CDR1 is SGHTA and CDR2 is FQGNSA in the germline V gene. The CDR3 has 16 residues. The V and J ends lost 5 bases and 4 bases respectively, with 18 bases between them.